This T cell receptor (beta chain) was profiled in a study of blood T cell repertoires in COVID-19 (dated by TCRdb to about 2020). In the study overall: Collaborator samples came from the United States, Italy and Spain and covered acute and convalescent phases of COVID-19. The prospective study material was composed of cDNA or gDNA derived from T cells, B-cell-depleted T cells, or PBMCs. Deeply sampled blood TCRbeta repertoires from subjects exposed to, actively infected with, or recovered from COVID-19 were included in the dataset. The repertoires were released in a freely available public database intended as a resource for research on the immune response to SARS-CoV-2. Samples were obtained from the ongoing ImmuneRACE study (first 160 participants) and from about 1,300 subjects provided by 6 global collaborators. Nearly every sample came with metadata listing a de-identified subject ID, COVID-19 status, age in years and sex. HLA class I and class II types, where available, came from metadata supplied by the sample provider rather than from assay-based typing. The research as a whole found: The quantity of clinical and demographic metadata differed by source and by participant and was supplied without curation.

For this clone: Its antigen remains unidentified. Per-base quality was not reported, and no clone a single base away is much larger than it. At the DNA level, this CDR3 is encoded by other sequences in the same sample as well.

A second Seattle source provided samples from volunteer blood donors who had recovered from COVID-19. Each collaborating institution followed its own protocols to collect whole blood in K2EDTA tubes. For TCRbeta analysis, collaborators shipped samples in one of three forms: frozen whole blood, isolated PBMCs, or DNA extracted from either of those sample types. Germline trimming amounts to 2 bases on V and 6 bases on J, with 1 as the count of junction bases outside the gene matches. The germline V gene yields MNHEY for CDR1 and SVGAGI for CDR2. The CDR3 spans 14 residues, from the cysteine through the phenylalanine. The sequence is cut down to CDR3 DNA, 42 bases in frame from base 1. TCRbeta CDR3 regions were amplified from genomic DNA by means of the immunoSEQ Assay, a bias-controlled multiplex PCR. As for the authors' bioinformatics: The number of nucleated cells in each sample was estimated from the amplification of reference gene primers within the assay. Sequence reads were collapsed and filtered to measure the absolute abundance of every unique TCRbeta CDR3 rearrangement. For each sample, productive Simpson clonality was calculated as the square root of Simpson's diversity index over productive rearrangements. TCRdb re-hosts the immuneACCESS table, in-frame sequences only. Its copies lack some clones; in the studies checked, an unresolved V gene accounts for under half of them, and the cause for the rest is not known. V and J calls and clone size are copied from that table; D and trimming were computed from the DNA. For this sample the table gives over 200,000 clones, of which roughly 91% were detected only once. The top ten clones comprise more than 0.95% of the sample.

Recombination joined TRBV6-5 with TRBJ1-5; the central 10 bases match TRBD1. The source material was peripheral blood. The receptor was isolated from a woman aged 40 to 50 who had recovered from COVID-19. In nucleotide form, the sequence is TGTGCCAGCAGTTACGGACAGGGGGGTCAGCCCCAGCATTTT. This encodes CASSYGQGGQPQHF.